This entry features one T cell receptor (beta chain) sequence. The target antigen is unknown. The data were taken from a study of shared clonotypes between healthy human individuals. Study observations and caveats: Rarefaction exposed incomplete sorted-subset sequencing despite large depth. About 4.5% of naive CD4 clonotypes were common to a handful of donors.

Sequenced by immunoSEQ multiplex PCR; TCRdb stores in-frame clones only, minus some. Of about 2.4 million clones in the sample, approximately 94% were seen once. The TCR comes from a man younger than 30 in good health. Input material: naive CD4+ T cells sorted from blood. The sample's subset: CD45RA+ positively selected.

DNA for the CDR3: TGTGCCACCAGCAGAAGGACAGGAGGTAACACTGAAGCTTTCTTT. It is translated as CATSRRTGGNTEAFF. This chain joins TRBV15 and TRBJ1-1, with 7 bases matching TRBD1. The J segment lost 2 bases and the V segment lost 2 bases, leaving 5 bases of the junction unmatched. The CDR3 has 15 residues. The germline V gene has CDR1 LNHNV and CDR2 YYDKDF (reference sequence).